Given below is one T cell receptor beta chain in context. This record belongs to a study of blood T cell repertoires in COVID-19. Study summary: Collection of acute and convalescent COVID-19 samples took place in the United States, Italy and Spain. Sources were T cells, B-cell-depleted T cells, or PBMCs; the material itself was cDNA or gDNA.

Per the original methods: Estimates of nucleated cell counts were drawn from the amplification of reference gene primers. Assay: immunoSEQ multiplex PCR; the TCRdb copy retains only in-frame clones and omits some. V and J calls plus clone size are reproduced from that table; the DNA served to infer D and trimming. This table has fewer than 130,000 clones, approximately 85% appearing once. Germline-derived CDR1 and CDR2 are SGHRS and YFSETQ. Trimming removed 4 bases from V and 4 bases from J; junction bases left unmatched: 3. This CDR3 spans 13 amino acids. Sequencing was performed on peripheral blood. The gene calls are TRBV5-1 and TRBJ1-1; 8 positions agree with TRBD1. This receptor was taken from a human donor in a cohort sampled during active COVID-19. In DNA form, the CDR3 reads TGCGCCAGCAGCCGGACAGGGAGCACTGAAGCTTTCTTT. This codes for CASSRTGSTEAFF.